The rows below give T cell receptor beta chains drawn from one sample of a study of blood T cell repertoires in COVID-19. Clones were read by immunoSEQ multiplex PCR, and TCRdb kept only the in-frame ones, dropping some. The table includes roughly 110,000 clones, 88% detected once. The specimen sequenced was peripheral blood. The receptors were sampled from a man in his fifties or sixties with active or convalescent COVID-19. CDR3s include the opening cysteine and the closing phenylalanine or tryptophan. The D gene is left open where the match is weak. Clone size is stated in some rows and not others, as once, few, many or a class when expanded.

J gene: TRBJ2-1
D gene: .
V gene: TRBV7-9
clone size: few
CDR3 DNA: TGTGCCAGCAGCGAAACCTCAGCGGCTTACAATGAGCAGTTCTTC
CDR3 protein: CASSETSAAYNEQFF

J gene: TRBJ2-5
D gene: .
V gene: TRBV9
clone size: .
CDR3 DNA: TGTGCCAGCAGCGTAGGCGGGGCGGAGACCCAGTACTTC
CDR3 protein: CASSVGGAETQYF

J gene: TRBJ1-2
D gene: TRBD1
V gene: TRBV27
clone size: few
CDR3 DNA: TGTGCCAGCAGTTCGAGACAGGGAATTTTTTATGGCTACACCTTC
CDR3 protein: CASSSRQGIFYGYTF

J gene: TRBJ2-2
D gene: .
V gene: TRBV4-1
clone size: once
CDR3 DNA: TGCGCCAGCAGCCATATCGGGACTCTGAGGACCGGGGAGCTGTTTTTT
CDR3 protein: CASSHIGTLRTGELFF

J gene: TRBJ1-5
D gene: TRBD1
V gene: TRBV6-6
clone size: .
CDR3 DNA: TGTGCCAGCAGCCCCAATAGGAACAGGGGGCAACCGAGGAGCAATCAGCCCCAGCATTTT
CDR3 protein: CASSPNRNRGQPRSNQPQHF

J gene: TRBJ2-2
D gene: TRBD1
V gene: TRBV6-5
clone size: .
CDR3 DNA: TGTGCCAGCAGGATCGGGACAGGGCACACCGGGGAGCTGTTTTTT
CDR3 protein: CASRIGTGHTGELFF

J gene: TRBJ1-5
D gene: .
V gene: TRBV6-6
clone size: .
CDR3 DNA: TGTGCCAGCAACCAGGGTAATAGCAATCAGCCCCAGCATTTT
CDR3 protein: CASNQGNSNQPQHF

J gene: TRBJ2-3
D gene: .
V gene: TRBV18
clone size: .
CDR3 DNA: TGTGCCAGCACGGGAGTAAGAATCACAGATACGCAGTATTTT
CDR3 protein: CASTGVRITDTQYF

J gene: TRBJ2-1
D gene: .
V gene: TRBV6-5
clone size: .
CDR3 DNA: TGTGCCAGCAGTCTTCGAGGGGGCAATGAGCAGTTCTTC
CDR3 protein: CASSLRGGNEQFF

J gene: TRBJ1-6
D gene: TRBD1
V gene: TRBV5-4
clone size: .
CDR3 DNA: TGTGCCAGCAGCTTTAGTGGGGACAGCCACTCCTATAATTCACCCCTCCACTTT
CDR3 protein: CASSFSGDSHSYNSPLHF

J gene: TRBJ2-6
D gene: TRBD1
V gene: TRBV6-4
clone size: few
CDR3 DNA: TGTGCCAGCAGTGACTCGATACAGGGGGCGTCTGGGGCCAACGTCCTGACTTTC
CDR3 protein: CASSDSIQGASGANVLTF

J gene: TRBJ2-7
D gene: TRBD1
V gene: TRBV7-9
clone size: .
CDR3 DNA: TGTGCCAGCAGCCAACCGGGACAGGGGTTCGACGAGCAGTACTTC
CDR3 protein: CASSQPGQGFDEQYF

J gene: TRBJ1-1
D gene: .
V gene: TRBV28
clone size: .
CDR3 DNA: TGTGCCAGCAGAAAAAACAGGGTATTGGGAACTGAAGCTTTCTTT
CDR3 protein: CASRKNRVLGTEAFF

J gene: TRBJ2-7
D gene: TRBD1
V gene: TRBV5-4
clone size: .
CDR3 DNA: TGTGCCAGCAGCATACAGGGGGGCCCCTACGAGCAGTACTTC
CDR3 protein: CASSIQGGPYEQYF

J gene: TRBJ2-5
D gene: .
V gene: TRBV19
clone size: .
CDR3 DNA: TGTGCCAGTAGTATTTATGTCCGGGAGACCCAGTACTTC
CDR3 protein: CASSIYVRETQYF

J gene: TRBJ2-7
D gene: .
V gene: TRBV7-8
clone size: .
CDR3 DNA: TGTGCCAGCAGCTCTAACAGCTACGAGCAGTACTTC
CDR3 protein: CASSSNSYEQYF

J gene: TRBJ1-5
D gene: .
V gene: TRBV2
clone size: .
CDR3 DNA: TGTGCCAGCAGTGAATGGCGGGGAGGCAATAGCAATCAGCCCCAGCATTTT
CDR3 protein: CASSEWRGGNSNQPQHF

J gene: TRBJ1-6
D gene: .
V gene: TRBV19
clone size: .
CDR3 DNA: TGTGCCAGTAGTATGACAACGTCCCCCACCCTCCACTTT
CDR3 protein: CASSMTTSPTLHF

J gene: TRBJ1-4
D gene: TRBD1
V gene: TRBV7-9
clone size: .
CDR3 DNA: TGTGCCAGCAGTCCCGGGGACAGTAGGAATGAAAAACTGTTTTTT
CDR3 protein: CASSPGDSRNEKLFF

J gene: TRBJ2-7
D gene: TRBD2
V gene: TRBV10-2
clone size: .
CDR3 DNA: TGCGCCAGCAGTCCCGGGACTAGCAGCTCCTACGAGCAGTACTTC
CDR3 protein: CASSPGTSSSYEQYF

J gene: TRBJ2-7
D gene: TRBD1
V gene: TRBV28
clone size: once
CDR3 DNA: TGTGCCTCAAGGGGGCAGGGGGCCTACGAGCAGTACTTC
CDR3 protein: CASRGQGAYEQYF

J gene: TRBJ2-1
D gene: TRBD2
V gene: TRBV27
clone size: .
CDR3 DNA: TGTGCCAGCACCCAACTAGCGGGAGGGTCCTACAATGAGCAGTTCTTC
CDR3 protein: CASTQLAGGSYNEQFF

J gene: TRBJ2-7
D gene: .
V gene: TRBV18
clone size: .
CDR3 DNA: TGTGCCAGCTCAGGAGGGACGGGCAGGAGCTCCTACGAGCAGTACTTC
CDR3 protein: CASSGGTGRSSYEQYF

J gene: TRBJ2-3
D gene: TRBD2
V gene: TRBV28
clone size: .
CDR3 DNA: TGTGCCAGCAGCCGGACTAGCGGGATAACCAATACGCAGTATTTT
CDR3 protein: CASSRTSGITNTQYF

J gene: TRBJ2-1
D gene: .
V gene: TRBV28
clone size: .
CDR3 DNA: TGTGCCAGCAGTTCCCTCTACTCCTACAATGAGCAGTTCTTC
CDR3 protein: CASSSLYSYNEQFF

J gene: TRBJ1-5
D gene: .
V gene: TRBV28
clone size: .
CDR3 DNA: TGTGCCAGCAGCTGGGTGGGAGGCAATCAGCCCCAGCATTTT
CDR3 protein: CASSWVGGNQPQHF

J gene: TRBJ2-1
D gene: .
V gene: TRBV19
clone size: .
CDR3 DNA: TGTGCCAGTAGTCCCACACTAGTTCGGGGTGACAATGAGCAGTTCTTC
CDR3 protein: CASSPTLVRGDNEQFF

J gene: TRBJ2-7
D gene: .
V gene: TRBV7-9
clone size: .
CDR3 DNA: TGTGCCAGCAGCCCCAGGGACTTACCCTACGAGCAGTACTTC
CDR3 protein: CASSPRDLPYEQYF

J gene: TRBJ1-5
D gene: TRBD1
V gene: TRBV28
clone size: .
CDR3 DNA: TGTGCCAGCAGTTTATCGGACAGGGGGCCCCTTAGCAATCAGCCCCAGCATTTT
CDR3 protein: CASSLSDRGPLSNQPQHF

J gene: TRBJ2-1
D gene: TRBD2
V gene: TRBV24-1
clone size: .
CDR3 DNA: TGTGCCACCAGTGATTTAGAGACTAGCGGGATAGATGAGCAGTTCTTC
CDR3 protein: CATSDLETSGIDEQFF

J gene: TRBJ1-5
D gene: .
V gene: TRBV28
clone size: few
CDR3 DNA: TGTGCCAGCATGACAGTGGATCAGCCCCAGCATTTT
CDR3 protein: CASMTVDQPQHF

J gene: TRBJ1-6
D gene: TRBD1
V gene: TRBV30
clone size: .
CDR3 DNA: TGTGCCTGGCGTCAGGGGGTTAGTTCACCCCTCCACTTT
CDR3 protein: CAWRQGVSSPLHF

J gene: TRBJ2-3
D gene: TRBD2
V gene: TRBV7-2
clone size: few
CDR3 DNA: TGTGCCAGCAGCTTCCTTCCGACTAGCGGGAGGACAGATACGCAGTATTTT
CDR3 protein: CASSFLPTSGRTDTQYF

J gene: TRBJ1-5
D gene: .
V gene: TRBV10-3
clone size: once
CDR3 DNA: TGTGCCATCAGTGAGTCGGGGGGGGCGAGGGGCAATCAGCCCCAGCATTTT
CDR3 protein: CAISESGGARGNQPQHF

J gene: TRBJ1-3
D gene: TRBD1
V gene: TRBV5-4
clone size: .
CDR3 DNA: TGTGCCAGCAGCTTGGAGGGGGACAGGGGGAAAAACACCATATATTTT
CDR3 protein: CASSLEGDRGKNTIYF

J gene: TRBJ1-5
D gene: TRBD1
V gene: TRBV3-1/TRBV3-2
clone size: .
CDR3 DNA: TGTGCCAGCAGCCAAGAATCCCGGACAGGGGTAGCAACTCAGCCCCAGCATTTT
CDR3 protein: CASSQESRTGVATQPQHF

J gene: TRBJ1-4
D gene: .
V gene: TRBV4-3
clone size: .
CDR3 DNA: TGCGCCAGCAGCCAAATAAGGGGTACGGTTCCTGTGGTGTTTTTT
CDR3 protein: CASSQIRGTVPVVFF